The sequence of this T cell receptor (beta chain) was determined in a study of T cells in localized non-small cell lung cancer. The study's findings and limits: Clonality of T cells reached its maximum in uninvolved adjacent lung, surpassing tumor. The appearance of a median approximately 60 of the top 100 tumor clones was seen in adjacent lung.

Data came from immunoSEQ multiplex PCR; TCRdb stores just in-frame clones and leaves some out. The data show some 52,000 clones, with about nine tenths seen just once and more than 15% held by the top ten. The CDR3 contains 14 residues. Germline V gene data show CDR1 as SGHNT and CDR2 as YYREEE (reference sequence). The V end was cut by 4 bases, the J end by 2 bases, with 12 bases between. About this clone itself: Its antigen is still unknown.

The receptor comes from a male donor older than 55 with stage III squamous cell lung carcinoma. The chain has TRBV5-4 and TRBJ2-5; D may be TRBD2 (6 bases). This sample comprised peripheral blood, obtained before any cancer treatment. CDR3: CASSGGTLQETQYF. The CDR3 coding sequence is TGTGCCAGCAGCGGCGGGACCCTGCAAGAGACCCAGTACTTC. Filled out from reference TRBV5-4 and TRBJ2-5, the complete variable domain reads ETGVTQSPTHLIKTRGQQVTLRCSSQSGHNTVSWYQQALGQGPQFIFQYYREEENGRGNFPPRFSGLQFPNYSSELNVNALELDDSALYLCASSGGTLQETQYFGPGTRLLVL.